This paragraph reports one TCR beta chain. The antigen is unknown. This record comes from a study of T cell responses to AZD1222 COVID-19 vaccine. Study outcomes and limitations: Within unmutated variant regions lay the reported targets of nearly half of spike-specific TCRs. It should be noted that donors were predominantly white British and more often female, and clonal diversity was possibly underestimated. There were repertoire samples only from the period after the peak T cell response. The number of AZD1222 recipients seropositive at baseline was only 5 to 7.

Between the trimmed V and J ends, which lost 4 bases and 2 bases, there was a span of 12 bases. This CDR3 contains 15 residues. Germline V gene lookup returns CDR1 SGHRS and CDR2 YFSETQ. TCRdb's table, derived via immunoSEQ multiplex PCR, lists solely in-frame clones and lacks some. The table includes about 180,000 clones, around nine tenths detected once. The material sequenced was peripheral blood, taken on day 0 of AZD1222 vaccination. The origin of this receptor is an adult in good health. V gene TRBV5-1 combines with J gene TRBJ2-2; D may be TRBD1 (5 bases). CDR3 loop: CASSAGHTNTGELFF. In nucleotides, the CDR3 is TGCGCCAGCAGCGCCGGACATACCAACACCGGGGAGCTGTTTTTT.